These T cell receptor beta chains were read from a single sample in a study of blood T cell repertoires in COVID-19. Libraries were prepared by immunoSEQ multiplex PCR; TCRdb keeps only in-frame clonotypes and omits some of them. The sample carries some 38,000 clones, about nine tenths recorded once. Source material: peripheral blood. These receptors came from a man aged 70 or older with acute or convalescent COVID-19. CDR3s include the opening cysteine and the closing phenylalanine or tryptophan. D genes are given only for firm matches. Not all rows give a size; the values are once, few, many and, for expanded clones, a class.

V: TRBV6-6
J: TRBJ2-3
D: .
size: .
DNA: TGTGCCAGCAGTTCCAACACAGATACGCAGTATTTT
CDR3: CASSSNTDTQYF

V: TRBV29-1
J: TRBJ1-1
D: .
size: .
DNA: TGCAGCGTGAGAATGGGGGGTATAGAAGCTTTCTTT
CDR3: CSVRMGGIEAFF

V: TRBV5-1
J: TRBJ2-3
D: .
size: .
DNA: TGCGCCAGCAGCTCCTACGTCCACACAGATACGCAGTATTTT
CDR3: CASSSYVHTDTQYF

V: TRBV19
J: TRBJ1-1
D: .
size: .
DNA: TGTGCCAGTAGTATAGATTGGGCAGAAAACACTGAAGCTTTCTTT
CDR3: CASSIDWAENTEAFF

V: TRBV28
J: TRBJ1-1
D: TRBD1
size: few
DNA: TGTGCCAGCAGTTCAAACAGGGGAAGAAACACTGAAGCTTTCTTT
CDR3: CASSSNRGRNTEAFF

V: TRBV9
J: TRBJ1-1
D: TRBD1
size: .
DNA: TGTGCCAGCAGCGCGGGATCGGACAGGGTATATGGTGAAGCTTTCTTT
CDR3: CASSAGSDRVYGEAFF

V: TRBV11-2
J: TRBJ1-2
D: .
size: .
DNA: TGTGCCAGCACCAAAGGGGGGGACTATGGCTACACCTTC
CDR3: CASTKGGDYGYTF

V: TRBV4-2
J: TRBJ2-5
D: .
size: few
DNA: TGTGCCAGCAGCCAACGGGACAATATTTTTCAAGAGACCCAGTACTTC
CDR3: CASSQRDNIFQETQYF

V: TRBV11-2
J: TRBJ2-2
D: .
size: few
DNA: TGTGCCAGCAGCCCCGTTTGGAGGCCGTCCGGCGGGGAGCTGTTTTTT
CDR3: CASSPVWRPSGGELFF

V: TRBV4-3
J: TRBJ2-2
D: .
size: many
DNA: TGCGCCAGCAGCCAAGAACTGGTACGGACACCTAACACCGGGGAGCTGTTTTTT
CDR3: CASSQELVRTPNTGELFF

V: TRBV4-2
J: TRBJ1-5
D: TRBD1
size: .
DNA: TGTGCCAGCAGCCAAGATGGGGGACAGATAGATCAGCCCCAGCATTTT
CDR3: CASSQDGGQIDQPQHF

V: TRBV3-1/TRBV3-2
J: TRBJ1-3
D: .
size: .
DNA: TGTGCCAGCAGCCAAGGTGAGGGAAACACCATATATTTT
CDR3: CASSQGEGNTIYF